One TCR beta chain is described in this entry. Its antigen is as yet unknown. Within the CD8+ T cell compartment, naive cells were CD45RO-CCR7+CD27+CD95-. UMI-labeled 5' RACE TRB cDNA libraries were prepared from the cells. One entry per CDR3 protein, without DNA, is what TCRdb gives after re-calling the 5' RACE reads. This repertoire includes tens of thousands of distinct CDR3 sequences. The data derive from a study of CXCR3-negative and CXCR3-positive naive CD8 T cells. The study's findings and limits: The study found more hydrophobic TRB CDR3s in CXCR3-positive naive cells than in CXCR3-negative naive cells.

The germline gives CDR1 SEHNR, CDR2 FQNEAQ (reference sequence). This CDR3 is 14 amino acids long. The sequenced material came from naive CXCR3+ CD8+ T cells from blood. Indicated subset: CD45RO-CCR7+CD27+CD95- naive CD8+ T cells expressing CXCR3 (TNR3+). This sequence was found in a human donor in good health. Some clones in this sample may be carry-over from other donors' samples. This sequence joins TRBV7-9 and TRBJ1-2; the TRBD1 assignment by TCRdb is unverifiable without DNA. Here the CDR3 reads CASSLTGGNYGYTF.